This T cell receptor beta chain appears in the sequencing data of a study of blood T cells in healthy people across ages. Through a sample-barcoded 5' primer and a J-beta primer mix, a second PCR was run for roughly 7 to 11 cycles. TCRdb re-derived calls from the 5' RACE reads in MiXCR, one entry per CDR3 protein. Among some 920,000 distinct CDR3 sequences listed, approximately 50% were seen once. The CDR3 covers 17 residues. Between the trimmed V and J ends, which lost 2 bases and 3 bases, there was a span of 17 bases. Germline CDR1 and CDR2: MNHNY and SVGAGI (reference sequence). Comment on this clonotype: Its antigen is undetermined.

Total RNA was isolated from each sample in quantities of at least 5 micrograms. Whole-study results and caveats: Unknown donor CMV status possibly confounded expanded clonotype changes. Estimates of diversity drawn from one million T cells were considered underestimates.

Sequencing was done on a sample of blood. The clonotype was recovered from a woman in her sixties or seventies in good health. The genes are TRBV6-6 and TRBJ2-1; possible D gene TRBD2, 6 bases. The CDR3 protein is CASSYRAGTLSYNEQFF. CDR3 coding DNA: TGTGCCAGCAGTTACCGTGCGGGGACGTTAAGCTACAATGAGCAGTTCTTC.